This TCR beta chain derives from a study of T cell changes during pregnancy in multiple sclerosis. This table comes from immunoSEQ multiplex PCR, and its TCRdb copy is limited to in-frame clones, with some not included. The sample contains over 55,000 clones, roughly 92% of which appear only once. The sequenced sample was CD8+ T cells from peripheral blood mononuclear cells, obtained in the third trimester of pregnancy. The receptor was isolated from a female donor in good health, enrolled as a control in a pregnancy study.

CDR3 nucleotide sequence: TGCGCCAGCAGCCAAGAAGGATCGAGGGGGGGCCTTAAAGCCAAAAACATTCAGTACTTC. This translates into CASSQEGSRGGLKAKNIQYF. The chain couples TRBV4-3 to TRBJ2-4; D is perhaps TRBD2 (7 bases). There are 20 residues in the CDR3. The V gene lost 0 bases and the J gene lost 0 bases, with 21 bases spanning the gap. CDR1 and CDR2 from the germline V gene are LGHNA and YSLEER.